These T cell receptor beta chains were read from a single sample in a study of regulatory T cells in long-lasting Graves disease. TCRdb re-called the multiplex PCR reads with MiXCR, one entry per CDR3 protein. The sample has fewer than 650,000 distinct CDR3 sequences; 15% to 20% are singletons. These data were also reused for a study on T cells in Graves' hyperthyroidism and ophthalmopathy.

The sequencing used peripheral blood mononuclear cells (PBMCs), collected at new diagnosis, from a patient treated with antithyroid drugs. Receptor source: a man between 18 and 35 years old with Graves disease. Each CDR3 is given with its conserved first and last residue. Each record gives: V gene, D gene, J gene, clone size, CDR3 length, CDR3 protein. D genes are given only for firm matches. Expanded clones are given a class, and other clones once, few, many or no size at all.

TRBV5-1	TRBD2	TRBJ2-1	few	13	CASSFLADREQFF
TRBV7-2	TRBD2	TRBJ2-7	many	14	CASSLRRGGYEQYF
TRBV7-9	NA	TRBJ1-2	NA	14	CASTLGERGYGYTF
TRBV20-1	NA	TRBJ2-7	few	11	CSAALAPEQYF
TRBV5-1	NA	TRBJ2-7	many	15	CASSLTAASSYEQYF
TRBV2	NA	TRBJ2-7	many	12	CASSRTINEQYF
TRBV11-2	NA	TRBJ1-5	many	15	CASSLTDSFNQPQHF
TRBV11-2	TRBD1	TRBJ2-7	many	16	CASSLAEGGRGSEQYF
TRBV6-7	NA	TRBJ1-5	NA	18	CASSYATIRGGSNQPQHF
TRBV27	NA	TRBJ2-3	NA	14	CASSWRGSTDTQYF
TRBV5-1	TRBD1	TRBJ1-6	NA	15	CASSQGGASNSPLHF
TRBV19	TRBD2	TRBJ2-2	few	14	CASNRAGVAGELFF
TRBV27	NA	TRBJ2-1	many	18	CASSLAMPVRASYNEQFF
TRBV28	TRBD1	TRBJ2-3	many	15	CASSFRDRVSDTQYF
TRBV12-3/TRBV12-4	TRBD2	TRBJ2-1	many	16	CASSYILAGVMDEQFF
TRBV6-2/TRBV6-3	NA	TRBJ2-5	many	13	CASSYVRGETQYF
TRBV5-5	TRBD1	TRBJ2-2	NA	16	CASSLAGQGAAGELFF
TRBV5-1	NA	TRBJ1-3	few	14	CASSPDQPGNTIYF
TRBV5-6	TRBD1	TRBJ2-7	NA	15	CASSFGTGPYYEQYF
TRBV7-9	NA	TRBJ2-2	few	12	CASSFPSGTLFF
TRBV28	TRBD2	TRBJ2-3	NA	15	CASRRAGGDRDTQYF
TRBV11-2	TRBD1	TRBJ1-4	few	15	CASRKTTGSNEKLFF
TRBV6-2/TRBV6-3	NA	TRBJ1-2	NA	14	CASSYTGPNCGYTF
TRBV27	NA	TRBJ1-1	many	14	CASSPARENTEAFF
TRBV6-5	NA	TRBJ2-7	many	16	CASSYSVGPSSYEQYF
TRBV12-3/TRBV12-4	NA	TRBJ2-4	NA	18	CASSPGFLKLLAKNIQYF
TRBV12-3/TRBV12-4	NA	TRBJ2-1	many	16	CAGDGAFANSYNEQFF
TRBV5-1	NA	TRBJ2-3	NA	17	CASSLGSGVDSTDTQYF
TRBV15	TRBD1	TRBJ1-1	many	17	CATSRDGDSGATTEAFF
TRBV7-2	TRBD2	TRBJ2-7	NA	16	CASSLGASGRTYEQYF
TRBV12-5	TRBD1	TRBJ1-1	NA	16	CASGLRTGGYRTEAFF
TRBV29-1	NA	TRBJ2-7	few	11	CSVRGSYEQYF
TRBV4-1	TRBD1	TRBJ1-2	few	17	CASSQVGDRGRRYGYTF
TRBV29-1	NA	TRBJ2-1	many	15	CSVEGAGQPYNEQFF
TRBV12-3/TRBV12-4	NA	TRBJ1-2	few	12	CASMIRGGGYTF
TRBV10-3	NA	TRBJ2-2	many	16	CAISEGGPSNTGELFF
TRBV4-1	TRBD1	TRBJ1-1	few	15	CASSQETGARTEAFF
TRBV7-9	NA	TRBJ2-3	many	13	CASSPPGPDTQYF
TRBV30	NA	TRBJ2-1	NA	13	CAWSRTSYNEQFF
TRBV30	NA	TRBJ2-3	many	15	CAWSVGGSSTDTQYF
TRBV5-5	NA	NA	NA	15	CASSSEFTGVETQYF
TRBV7-3	TRBD1	TRBJ2-2	few	16	CASSSDRAFGTGELFF
TRBV12-3/TRBV12-4	NA	TRBJ2-3	many	13	CASTLPGLDTQYF
TRBV11-1	TRBD2	TRBJ2-1	few	17	CASSSFPGRGVADEQFF
TRBV20-1	TRBD2	TRBJ2-1	NA	16	CSAAHLAGSSYNEQFF
TRBV10-3	TRBD2	TRBJ2-1	NA	17	CAISEPGLAGGPAEQFF
TRBV28	TRBD2	TRBJ2-3	many	17	CASGGLADQRGTDTQYF
TRBV4-2	NA	TRBJ2-5	few	15	CASSQDAMYQETQYF
TRBV28	NA	TRBJ2-1	NA	11	CASSLDRGQFF
TRBV13	TRBD2	TRBJ2-5	NA	15	CASSPGLATRETQYF
TRBV5-1	NA	TRBJ2-7	many	17	CASSLEIGRESSYEQYF
TRBV12-3/TRBV12-4	NA	TRBJ2-1	once	11	CASTQANEQFF
TRBV12-3/TRBV12-4	NA	TRBJ1-3	NA	17	CASSLSTRGDPGNTIYF
TRBV15	TRBD1	TRBJ1-6	NA	14	CATSAGTGGSPLHF
TRBV27	NA	TRBJ2-1	NA	15	CASTPGGQSYNEQFF
TRBV5-6	NA	TRBJ1-1	few	14	CASSSLGGDTEAFF